The source of this T cell receptor beta chain is a study of immune characterization of retroperitoneal liposarcoma. The length of the CDR3 is 14 residues. Germline CDR1 is MNHNS and CDR2 is SASEGT. Trimming took 5 bases from V and 3 from J; bases not matched to a gene: 5. TCRdb called the PCR reads again in MiXCR, with one record for every CDR3 protein. Found here are fewer than 6,000 distinct CDR3 sequences, roughly a third of them singletons; the top ten hold 25% to 35%. The J gene is TRBJ2-5, the V gene TRBV6-1, with TRBD1 matching 8 bases. Sequencing input: tumor tissue. The TCR comes from a female donor with retroperitoneal liposarcoma. For the CDR3, the DNA is TGTGCCAGCAGTTTACAGGGGGAAGAAGAGACCCAGTACTTC. This codes for CASSLQGEEETQYF.